A selection of T cell receptor beta chains follows, all from one sample in a study of blood T cell repertoires in COVID-19. Sequencing used immunoSEQ multiplex PCR; TCRdb keeps in-frame clones, though not all of them. This sample has fewer than 400,000 clones, with 88% found just once. Input material: PBMCs or T cells enriched from blood (not recorded which). These receptor sequences come from a man aged 25-45 years who had recovered from COVID-19. The CDR3 runs from the conserved cysteine through the conserved F or W. A D gene is named only where the DNA matches it firmly. Not all rows give a size; the values are once, few, many and, for expanded clones, a class.

TRBV5-6	.	TRBJ2-1	TRBD1	TGTGCCAGCAGCTTTGACAGGGGGCTATCCTACAATGAGCAGTTCTTC	CASSFDRGLSYNEQFF
TRBV11-3	.	TRBJ2-1	TRBD1	TGTGCCAGCAGCCCTCAAAGGACAGGACACAATGAGCAGTTCTTC	CASSPQRTGHNEQFF
TRBV10-3	.	TRBJ2-1	.	TGTGCCATCAGTGACCTAGATGAGCAGTTCTTC	CAISDLDEQFF
TRBV5-1	.	TRBJ2-3	.	TGCGCCAGCAGCCGGTGGGGCGGCTTCACAGATACGCAGTATTTT	CASSRWGGFTDTQYF
TRBV4-1	.	TRBJ2-7	.	TGCGCCAGCAGCCAAGATAGAGGGTCTTCCTACGAGCAGTACTTC	CASSQDRGSSYEQYF
TRBV7-9	once	TRBJ2-6	.	TGTGCCAGCAGCTTATATGTGTCGGAGGTATGGGCTGGGGCCAACGTCCTGACTTTC	CASSLYVSEVWAGANVLTF
TRBV21-1	.	TRBJ2-7	.	TGTGCCAGCAGCAACCTACGAGGAGTGAGCTCCTACGAGCAGTACTTC	CASSNLRGVSSYEQYF
TRBV7-8	once	TRBJ2-2	TRBD1	TGTGCCAGCATGAGGCGGTGGACAGGAAGCGGGGAGCTGTTTTTT	CASMRRWTGSGELFF
TRBV3-1/TRBV3-2	.	TRBJ2-7	TRBD2	TGTGCCAGCAGCCGTCCGGGGGGGCGTGAGCAGTACTTC	CASSRPGGREQYF
TRBV28	.	TRBJ2-5	.	TGTGCCAGCAGTCCCCAGAGACTCCTTGAAGAGACCCAGTACTTC	CASSPQRLLEETQYF
TRBV5-6	.	TRBJ2-1	.	TGTGCCAGCAGCTTTATTGGAGGGCGCAATGAGCAGTTCTTC	CASSFIGGRNEQFF
TRBV5-4	.	TRBJ2-1	TRBD2	TGTGCCAGCAGCTTTCTCCAGGGAGGGGATGAGCAGTTCTTC	CASSFLQGGDEQFF
TRBV28	.	TRBJ2-3	TRBD1	TGTGCCAGCAGTCCCGGGACAGGACGCACAGATACGCAGTATTTT	CASSPGTGRTDTQYF
TRBV4-2	few	TRBJ1-1	.	TGTGCCAGCAGCCAAGAGTACTGGCAGGGTAACACTGAAGCTTTCTTT	CASSQEYWQGNTEAFF
TRBV6-5	.	TRBJ1-4	.	TGTGCCAGCAGCCGGGGGGAAGGAAGGGTTGAAAAACTGTTTTTT	CASSRGEGRVEKLFF
TRBV4-1	.	TRBJ2-4	TRBD1	TGCGCCAGCAGCCAACCACAGGGGTATAGGGACATTCAGTACTTC	CASSQPQGYRDIQYF
TRBV28	.	TRBJ1-1	.	TGTGCCAGCAGTTTAAGTCCAGGAGGGAACACTGAAGCTTTCTTT	CASSLSPGGNTEAFF
TRBV19	.	TRBJ1-5	.	TGTGCCAGTAGTAGGAGGGCGGACCTTCGTGGGGAGCCCCAGCATTTT	CASSRRADLRGEPQHF
TRBV14	.	TRBJ2-7	.	TGTGCCAGCAGCGTGGGGTACCGACGGGGCGAGCAGTACTTC	CASSVGYRRGEQYF
TRBV6-6	once	TRBJ2-7	.	TGTGCCAGCAGTTACGAGGTGTCGGGCTACGAGCAGTACTTC	CASSYEVSGYEQYF
TRBV7-9	.	TRBJ1-2	.	TGTGCCAGCAGCTTAGTACCGGGAGCTAACTATGGCTACACCTTC	CASSLVPGANYGYTF
TRBV5-1	.	TRBJ2-3	.	TGCGCCAGCAGCTTAAGGGGCAGGTACACAGATACGCAGTATTTT	CASSLRGRYTDTQYF
TRBV19	once	TRBJ1-5	TRBD1	TGTGCCAGTATTATGGAGGCAGGGGGTCAGCCCCAGCATTTT	CASIMEAGGQPQHF
TRBV10-3	.	TRBJ2-3	TRBD1	TGTGCCATCAGAGGACAGGGTGGCACAGATACGCAGTATTTT	CAIRGQGGTDTQYF
TRBV15	.	TRBJ2-3	TRBD2	TGTGCCACCAGCCCCCGGACTAGCGGGGGAGGCACAGATACGCAGTATTTT	CATSPRTSGGGTDTQYF
TRBV10-3	.	TRBJ1-1	TRBD1	TGTGCCATCAGTGAGTTAAAGACAGGGGACACTGAAGCTTTCTTT	CAISELKTGDTEAFF
TRBV5-1	.	TRBJ1-2	.	TGCGCCAGCAGCTTGCAGGGGCGATACGGCTACACCTTC	CASSLQGRYGYTF
TRBV3-1/TRBV3-2	many	TRBJ2-2	TRBD2	TGTGCCAGCAGCCAGGCCCGTGCGGGGGGGCAGGGCGGGGAGCTGTTTTTT	CASSQARAGGQGGELFF
TRBV6-5	.	TRBJ1-5	TRBD1	TGTGCCAGCAGTCCCCGGACAGGGGAGCAGCCCCAGCATTTT	CASSPRTGEQPQHF
TRBV29-1	.	TRBJ1-1	.	TGCAGCGTTGAAACAGCCATGAACACTGAAGCTTTCTTT	CSVETAMNTEAFF
TRBV6-1	.	TRBJ1-6	.	TGTGCCAGCAGTGAAATGAGAGGGTATGATTCACCCCTCCACTTT	CASSEMRGYDSPLHF
TRBV19	.	TRBJ1-2	.	TGTGCCAGTAGTATCAAGGACTGGGAGGGCTACACCTTC	CASSIKDWEGYTF
TRBV5-4	once	TRBJ2-4	.	TGTGCCAGCAGCTCCAGAGGGAGCAAAAACATTCAGTACTTC	CASSSRGSKNIQYF
TRBV6-5	.	TRBJ2-7	.	TGTGCCAGCAGTTACTTAGAAGGAGGGTACTACGAGCAGTACTTC	CASSYLEGGYYEQYF